The source of this TCR beta chain is a study of blood T cell repertoires in COVID-19. Data came from immunoSEQ multiplex PCR; TCRdb stores just in-frame clones and leaves some out. The sample shows 70,000 to 90,000 clones, roughly 85% of them seen only once. The sequencing input was peripheral blood. The TCR sequence derives from a woman of 80 years or more with acute or convalescent COVID-19.

The CDR3 protein is CASSFELAGGTDTQYF. The CDR3 DNA sequence: TGCGCCAGCAGCTTTGAACTAGCGGGAGGGACAGATACGCAGTATTTT. This sequence joins TRBV5-1 and TRBJ2-3, with 13 nucleotides matching TRBD2. This CDR3 has 16 amino acids. Per the germline V gene, CDR1 is SGHRS and CDR2 is YFSETQ. Trimming cost V 2 bases and J 3 bases; bases outside gene matches: 3.